Below are 18 T cell receptor beta chains sequenced from a single sample in a study of early T cells in non-severe SARS-CoV-2 infection. TCRdb reanalysed the 5' RACE reads using MiXCR and keeps one entry per CDR3 protein. The repertoire holds approximately 74,000 distinct CDR3 sequences, 13% to 15% seen once, with approximately 10% in the top ten. Sequencing was carried out using whole blood. Receptor source: an adult who was a healthcare worker with PCR-confirmed SARS-CoV-2 infection or an uninfected control (not recorded which).

The chain carries TRBV28 and TRBJ2-2; D possibly corresponds to TRBD2 (5 bases). V was shortened by 5 bases and J by 9 bases, with 16 bases between the two germline ends. The CDR3 contains 14 residues. Germline V CDR1 and CDR2: MDHEN, SYDVKM. The CDR3 DNA follows: TGTGCCAGCAGTCCACCCCGGGGATCCCGGGAGCTGTTTTTT. As protein: CASSPPRGSRELFF.

This clonotype was found a few times. The rearrangement links TRBV13 to TRBJ2-3; perhaps TRBD1 as D (6 bases). V was clipped by 3 bases and J by 4 bases, with 8 bases between them. CDR3 length equals 13 residues. Germline V gene sequence: CDR1 PRHDT, CDR2 FYEKMQ (reference sequence). The chain's CDR3 is CASSFQGSDTQYF. The DNA of the CDR3 is TGTGCCAGCAGCTTCCAGGGGTCAGATACGCAGTATTTT.

The chain couples TRBV6-2 or TRBV6-3 to TRBJ2-7; TRBD2 agrees at 9 bases. The CDR3 length is 14 residues. Per germline, CDR1 MNHEY and CDR2 SVGEGT. Unmatched junction bases numbered 7, after V lost 7 bases and J lost 3 bases. The CDR3, as DNA: TGTGCCAGCAATAGCGGGGGCGCTTACTACGAGCAGTACTTC. It translates to CASNSGGAYYEQYF.

This clonotype was seen many times. The chain carries TRBV7-6 and TRBJ1-2, with D perhaps matching TRBD1 (6 bases). The CDR3 is 14 amino acids. The germline gives CDR1 SGHVS, CDR2 FNYEAQ. Deletions cut 3 bases from V and 4 bases from J, with 12 bases between. CDR3 nucleotide sequence: TGTGCCAGCAGCTTGCAACAGGGTCTCTATGGCTACACCTTC. Its protein is CASSLQQGLYGYTF.

The J gene is TRBJ2-3, the V gene TRBV6-6; D is uncertain. V lost 2 bases and J 0 bases, leaving 24 bases between the germline ends. Germline CDR1 reads MNHNY; CDR2 reads SVGAGI (reference sequence). The CDR3 consists of 20 residues. CDR3 nucleotides: TGTGCCAGCAGTTACCCCTCCTTAACAAATGCAGCAGAGAGCACAGATACGCAGTATTTT. It translates to CASSYPSLTNAAESTDTQYF.

Only a few counts were recorded for this clonotype. In DNA, the CDR3 is TGTGCCAGCAGTTACACCCGGGAGAACACTGAAGCTTTCTTT. The encoded protein is CASSYTRENTEAFF. This chain links TRBV6-6 with TRBJ1-1, with D hard to call. The germline gives CDR1 MNHNY, CDR2 SVGAGI (reference sequence). V was shortened by 2 bases and J by 1 base, with 8 bases between the two germline ends. CDR3 length: 14 residues.

The sample holds many counts of this clonotype. CDR3 nucleotides: TGTGCCAGCAGCTTAGCGCAGGACTACAATGAGCAGTTCTTC. Translation: CASSLAQDYNEQFF. The chain has TRBV7-2 and TRBJ2-1; no reliable D call. V shed 0 bases and J shed 3 bases, with 6 bases lying between them. Germline CDR1 SGHTA, CDR2 FQGNSA. The CDR3 length is 14 residues.

This clonotype was seen a handful of times. The V call is TRBV6-2 or TRBV6-3, the J call TRBJ2-1; TRBD1 agrees at 7 bases. CDR3 size: 15 residues. Germline CDR1 and CDR2: MNHEY and SVGEGT. V lost 10 bases and J lost 4; bases outside the gene matches: 13. CDR3 amino acids: CAIKKGQFRYNEQFF. CDR3 coding DNA: TGTGCCATTAAAAAGGGACAGTTCCGATACAATGAGCAGTTCTTC.

The gene calls are TRBV28 and TRBJ2-7; D possibly corresponds to TRBD1 (6 bases). V was cut by 5 bases and J by 3 bases, with 17 bases left in between. The length of the CDR3 is 15 residues. CDR1 is MDHEN and CDR2 is SYDVKM in the germline V gene. The CDR3 spells CASSTPGTGIYEQYF. The CDR3 DNA follows: TGTGCCAGCAGTACCCCGGGCACAGGGATCTACGAGCAGTACTTC.

The sample holds many counts of this clonotype. The rearrangement links TRBV12-3 or TRBV12-4 to TRBJ1-4, with D maybe TRBD1 (5 bases). The CDR3 runs 16 residues. V shed 7 bases and J shed 0 bases, with 15 bases lying between them. This CDR3 is CASTPRGGATNEKLFF. CDR3 nucleotide sequence: TGTGCCAGCACACCTCGGGGGGGAGCAACTAATGAAAAACTGTTTTTT.

V is TRBV14 and J is TRBJ2-7; 7 nucleotides align to TRBD1. Germline V lookup: CDR1 SGHDN, CDR2 FVKESK. The CDR3 has 16 amino acids. Losses at the gene ends were 0 bases for V and 2 bases for J; bases not matched to a gene: 7. CDR3 nucleotides: TGTGCCAGCAGCCAAGATCTTGGGACAGAAACCTACGAGCAGTACTTC. Translating gives CASSQDLGTETYEQYF.

The table lists this clonotype with a few counts. This chain connects TRBV7-8 to TRBJ2-5; 8 bases agree with TRBD2. CDR1 is SGHVS and CDR2 is FQNEAQ in the germline V gene. Losses at the gene ends were 6 bases for V and 3 bases for J; bases not matched to a gene: 6. The CDR3 extends over 14 amino acids. Written as DNA, the CDR3 is TGTGCCAGCAGTTTCGGGGGGGTCGAAGAGACCCAGTACTTC. This encodes CASSFGGVEETQYF.

This clonotype has ten or more counts. J is TRBJ2-7 and V is TRBV5-6; 8 positions match TRBD2. This CDR3 has 14 amino acids. CDR1 is SGHDT, CDR2 YYEEEE, per germline. The V and J ends lost 2 bases and 2 bases, in that order; junction bases with no gene match: 3. In DNA form, the CDR3 reads TGTGCCAGCAGCTTCCCGGGACTAGCCTACGAGCAGTACTTC. Amino acid sequence: CASSFPGLAYEQYF. Using reference TRBV5-6 and TRBJ2-7 for the parts outside the CDR3, the full variable domain is DAGVTQSPTHLIKTRGQQVTLRCSPKSGHDTVSWYQQALGQGPQFIFQYYEEEERQRGNFPDRFSGHQFPNYSSELNVNALLLGDSALYLCASSFPGLAYEQYFGPGTRLTVT.

This clonotype was observed a few times. This sequence joins TRBV10-3 and TRBJ2-5; D is ambiguous. This CDR3 has 12 residues. The V gene's germline CDR1 is ENHRY and CDR2 SYGVKD. Trimming removed 3 bases from V and 2 bases from J, with 4 bases in between. CDR3 nucleotide sequence: TGTGCCATCAGTGAAAGTCAAGAGACCCAGTACTTC. Protein product: CAISESQETQYF.

The chain uses TRBV28 and TRBJ2-1, with D maybe TRBD1 (5 bases). The CDR3 totals 15 residues. From germline, CDR1 is MDHEN and CDR2 SYDVKM. Trimming stripped 6 bases from V and 5 bases from J, with 17 bases between. CDR3 sequence reads: CASSNRQHINNEQFF. Written as DNA, the CDR3 is TGTGCCAGCAGCAACCGACAGCACATAAACAATGAGCAGTTCTTC.

This clonotype was detected only a few times. The V and J genes are TRBV6-1 and TRBJ1-5; D is ambiguous. Trimming stripped 1 base from V and 0 bases from J, with 4 bases between. The germline gives CDR1 MNHNS, CDR2 SASEGT. The CDR3 has 14 amino acids. The CDR3 loop reads CASSEGNSNQPQHF. The CDR3 DNA follows: TGTGCCAGCAGTGAAGGGAATAGCAATCAGCCCCAGCATTTT.

This clonotype was detected many times. The chain recombines TRBV6-5 with TRBJ2-1; D could derive from TRBD1 or TRBD2 (5 bases each). CDR1 is MNHEY, CDR2 SVGAGI, per germline. The CDR3 has 12 residues. V was cut by 6 bases and J by 7 bases, with 10 bases left in between. CDR3 sequence: CASSPGRNEQFF. CDR3 bases: TGTGCCAGCAGCCCGGGACGGAATGAGCAGTTCTTC.

This clonotype came up a few times. The chain employs TRBV19 and TRBJ2-5; 8 nucleotides align to TRBD2. From germline, CDR1 is LNHDA and CDR2 SQIVND (reference sequence). The CDR3 length is 14 residues. V was clipped by 4 bases and J by 3 bases; unmatched bases: 4. In DNA, the CDR3 is TGTGCCAGTAGTACCAGCGGGAGTAAAGAGACCCAGTACTTC. It encodes CASSTSGSKETQYF.